Listed below are T cell receptor beta chains from one sample, sequenced in a study of shared clonotypes between healthy human individuals. Only in-frame clones appear in the TCRdb table, and some are missing; sequencing was by immunoSEQ multiplex PCR. The sample has around 690,000 clones, roughly 87% seen once; the top ten hold 34%. Sequenced material: memory CD8+ T cells from PBMCs. These receptors were collected from a man in his late teens or twenties in good health. Some clones in this sample may be carry-over from other donors' samples. CDR3s include the opening cysteine and the closing phenylalanine or tryptophan. D genes are given only for firm matches. Expanded clones are given a class, and other clones once, few, many or no size at all.

>few|.|TRBV7-8|TRBJ2-7
TGTGCCAGCGGACCACGCGCGGCCTACGAGCAGTACTTC
CASGPRAAYEQYF
>.|.|TRBV27|TRBJ2-7
TGTGCCAGCAGGGGCATATACGAGCAGTACTTC
CASRGIYEQYF
>.|TRBD2|TRBV7-2|TRBJ2-7
TGTGCCAGCAGCTTATCTAGCGGGCTTTCCTACGAGCAGTACTTC
CASSLSSGLSYEQYF
>.|.|TRBV19|TRBJ2-7
TGTGCCAGTAGTGAGAGGGAGTGGGACTACGAGCAGTACTTC
CASSEREWDYEQYF
>.|.|TRBV16|TRBJ2-7
TGTGCCAGCAGCCAATTGGGGAACGAGCAGTACTTC
CASSQLGNEQYF
>.|.|TRBV28|TRBJ1-5
TGTGCCAGCAGTTGGCAGGCCAATCAGCCCCAGCATTTT
CASSWQANQPQHF
>.|TRBD1|TRBV27|TRBJ2-5
TGTGCCAGCAGTCCGTCGACAGGGGAGATCGAGGAGACCCAGTACTTC
CASSPSTGEIEETQYF
>.|.|TRBV4-1|TRBJ2-7
TGCGCCAGCAGCCAAGAGGGCAGATCCCCCTACGAGCAGTACTTC
CASSQEGRSPYEQYF
>.|.|TRBV27|TRBJ2-1
TGTGCCAGCAGTTTAGTGGCAGTTAATGAGCAGTTCTTC
CASSLVAVNEQFF
>once|.|TRBV7-9|TRBJ2-7
TGTGCCAGCAGCTTAGAGCGGGGAGGGGGATCCTACGAGCAGTACTTC
CASSLERGGGSYEQYF
>.|.|TRBV5-4|TRBJ1-2
TGTGCCAGCAGCTTGACAGGGTTAGACTATGGCTACACCTTC
CASSLTGLDYGYTF